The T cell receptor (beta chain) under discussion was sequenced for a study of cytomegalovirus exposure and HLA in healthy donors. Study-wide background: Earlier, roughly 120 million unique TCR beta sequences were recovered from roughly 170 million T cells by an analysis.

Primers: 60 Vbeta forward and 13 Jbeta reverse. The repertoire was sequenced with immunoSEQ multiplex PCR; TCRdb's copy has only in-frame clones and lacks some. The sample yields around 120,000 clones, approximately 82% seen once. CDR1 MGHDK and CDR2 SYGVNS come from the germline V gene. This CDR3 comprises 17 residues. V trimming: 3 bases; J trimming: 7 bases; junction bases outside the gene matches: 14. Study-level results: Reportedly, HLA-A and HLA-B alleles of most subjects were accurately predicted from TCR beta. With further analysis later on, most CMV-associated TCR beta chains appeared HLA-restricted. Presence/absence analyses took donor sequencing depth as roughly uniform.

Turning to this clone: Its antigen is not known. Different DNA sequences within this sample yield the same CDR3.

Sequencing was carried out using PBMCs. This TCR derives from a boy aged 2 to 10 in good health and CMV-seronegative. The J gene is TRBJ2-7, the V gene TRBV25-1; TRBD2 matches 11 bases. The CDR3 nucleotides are TGTGCCAGCAGTGACGAGATAGAACTAGCGGGGGAAAAGGAGCAGTACTTC. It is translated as CASSDEIELAGEKEQYF.